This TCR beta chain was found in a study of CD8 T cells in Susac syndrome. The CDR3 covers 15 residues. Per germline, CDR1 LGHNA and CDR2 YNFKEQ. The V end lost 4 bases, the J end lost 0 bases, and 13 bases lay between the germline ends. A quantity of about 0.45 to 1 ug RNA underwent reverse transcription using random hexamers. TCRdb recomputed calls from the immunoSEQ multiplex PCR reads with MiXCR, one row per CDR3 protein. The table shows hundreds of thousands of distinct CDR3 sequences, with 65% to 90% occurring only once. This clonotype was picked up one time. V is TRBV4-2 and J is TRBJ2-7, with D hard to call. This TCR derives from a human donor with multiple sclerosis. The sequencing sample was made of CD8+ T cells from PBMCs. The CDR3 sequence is CASSLFLPPSYEQYF. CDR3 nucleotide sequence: TGTGCCAGCAGCCTGTTCCTGCCTCCCTCCTACGAGCAGTACTTC.